Below are 25 T cell receptor beta chains sequenced from a single sample in a study. TCRdb used MiXCR to reprocess the 5' RACE reads, holding one entry per CDR3 protein. This repertoire shows some 62,000 distinct CDR3 sequences, 22% found once; its top ten account for about 3%. The sample taken for sequencing was memory CD4+ T cells sorted from a lymph node. The subset was: memory CD4+ T cells, CD4+CD45RO+CD25-. The receptors shown here come from a female donor with breast cancer.

The rearrangement uses TRBV7-2 and TRBJ2-5; D not certain. The germline CDR1 and CDR2 sequences are SGHTA and FQGNSA. The germline V and J ends were trimmed by 5 bases and 1 base, with 11 bases remaining between them. The CDR3 runs 14 residues. CDR3 in DNA: TGTGCCAGCAGCCCCCGGCAGGTCCAAGAGACCCAGTACTTC. Translating it yields CASSPRQVQETQYF.

Notes on this clonotype: Sequence at one end of the junction differs from germline and may be a read error. The chain links TRBV12-3 or TRBV12-4 to TRBJ2-3, with D uncertain. This CDR3 has 12 residues. This CDR3 is CASSFQSDMQYF. The CDR3 region has the DNA TGTGCCAGCAGTTTTCAATCAGATATGCAGTATTTT.

This chain uses TRBV10-3 with TRBJ2-5, with a weak D call TRBD1 (5 bases). This CDR3 has 13 amino acids. The V end was cut by 7 bases, the J end by 1 base, with 10 bases between. The germline V gene encodes CDR1 ENHRY and CDR2 SYGVKD. In DNA, the CDR3 is TGTGCCATCAAAGACAGCTTCCAAGAGACCCAGTACTTC. Translation gives CAIKDSFQETQYF.

At least ten counts were recorded for this clonotype. The rearrangement joins TRBV7-3 to TRBJ1-1; maybe TRBD1 (5 bases). The germline CDR1 and CDR2 sequences are SGHTA and FQGTGA. This CDR3 comprises 14 residues. Trimming cost V 5 bases and J 6 bases, with 16 bases left between them. The CDR3 here is CASSPVDGGAEAFF. Written as DNA, the CDR3 is TGTGCCAGCAGCCCCGTGGACGGGGGGGCTGAAGCTTTCTTT.

This clonotype has just a few counts. The rearrangement uses TRBV7-2 and TRBJ2-1; unclear D gene. The CDR3 loop spans 16 amino acids. V was shortened by 0 bases and J by 0 bases, with 9 bases between the two germline ends. Germline lookup yields CDR1 SGHTA and CDR2 FQGNSA. The CDR3 region has the DNA TGTGCCAGCAGCTTAGCGGTGGATAGCTCCTACAATGAGCAGTTCTTC. It codes for CASSLAVDSSYNEQFF.

The chain couples TRBV20-1 to TRBJ2-3, with a tentative D call TRBD2 (5 bases). CDR3 length equals 14 residues. Germline lookup yields CDR1 DFQATT and CDR2 SNEGSKA (reference sequence). Trimming left V 3 bases short and J 2 bases short, with 12 bases between. CDR3 in amino acids: CSASPVRDTDTQYF. CDR3 DNA: TGCAGTGCTAGCCCAGTTCGGGACACAGATACGCAGTATTTT.

This clonotype was counted ten times or more. V and J are TRBV20-1 and TRBJ2-4; TRBD2 is a possible D gene (6 bases). The V gene's germline CDR1 is DFQATT and CDR2 SNEGSKA (reference sequence). Deletions cut 6 bases from V and 5 bases from J, with 14 bases between. The CDR3 extends over 13 amino acids. CDR3 DNA: TGCAGTGCCTCACGGGAGTCCCAAAACATTCAGTACTTC. As protein: CSASRESQNIQYF.

This clonotype turned up a few times. This sequence joins TRBV4-2 and TRBJ1-1; 7 bases line up with TRBD1. J gave up 3 bases and V 4 bases, and 8 bases lay outside the gene matches. Germline V gives CDR1 LGHNA, CDR2 YNFKEQ. This CDR3 has 15 residues. CDR3 loop: CASSLNDRDDTEAFF. DNA for the CDR3: TGTGCCAGCAGCCTAAATGACAGGGACGACACTGAAGCTTTCTTT.

This clonotype was observed a handful of times. The chain combines TRBV5-1 with TRBJ2-6; D is ambiguous. Germline V gene lookup returns CDR1 SGHRS and CDR2 YFSETQ. With 0 bases removed from V and 4 bases from J, the gap between germline ends came to 17 bases. The CDR3 spans 18 residues. CDR3 bases: TGCGCCAGCAGCTTGGCTGGGCGGCCTGTGTTGGGGGCCAACGTCCTGACTTTC. This gives the protein CASSLAGRPVLGANVLTF. The full variable domain, completed using reference TRBV5-1 and TRBJ2-6, is KAGVTQTPRYLIKTRGQQVTLSCSPISGHRSVSWYQQTPGQGLQFLFEYFSETQRNKGNFPGRFSGRQFSNSRSEMNVSTLELGDSALYLCASSLAGRPVLGANVLTFGAGSRLTVL.

This chain joins TRBV20-1 and TRBJ1-1; no firm D call. This CDR3 comprises 12 residues. V gave up 6 bases and J gave up 5 bases, with 13 bases separating them. Per the germline V gene, CDR1 is DFQATT and CDR2 is SNEGSKA (reference sequence). CDR3 sequence (DNA): TGCAGTGCCACCGTCGGGGATACTGAAGCTTTCTTT. It translates to CSATVGDTEAFF.

Concerning this clonotype: A much larger clone is a single base away; this may be a read error. The V gene is TRBV2, the J gene TRBJ1-1; tentative D call: TRBD1 (5 bases). With 4 bases removed from V and 7 bases from J, the gap between germline ends came to 16 bases. CDR1 and CDR2 from the germline V gene are SNHLY and FYNNEI. This CDR3 is built from 14 residues. In DNA form, the CDR3 reads TGTGCCAGCAGTGCTAACGGGGGAATGGATGAAGCTTTCTTT. This translates into CASSANGGMDEAFF.

The gene calls are TRBV5-1 and TRBJ2-1; D may match TRBD1 or TRBD2 (6 bases each). Germline assignment: CDR1 SGHRS and CDR2 YFSETQ. The V end was cut by 2 bases, the J end by 3 bases, with 15 bases between. The CDR3 extends over 16 amino acids. CDR3 DNA: TGCGCCAGCAGCTTAATGGAGGGGGTGGGCTACAATGAGCAGTTCTTC. Amino acids: CASSLMEGVGYNEQFF.

The table lists this clonotype with a few counts. The chain has TRBV6-1 and TRBJ2-3, with D tentatively TRBD1 (6 bases). Per germline, CDR1 MNHNS and CDR2 SASEGT. Trimming took off 4 bases at V and 5 bases at J, with 13 bases between the two ends. The CDR3 loop spans 14 amino acids. The CDR3: CASSGGRGVDTQYF. In DNA form, the CDR3 reads TGTGCCAGCAGTGGGGGCAGGGGTGTAGATACGCAGTATTTT.

The V gene is TRBV5-1, the J gene TRBJ2-6; 7 nucleotides align to TRBD2. The germline V gene encodes CDR1 SGHRS and CDR2 YFSETQ. The V gene end was trimmed by 0 bases and the J gene end by 4 bases; junction bases not matched to a gene: 4. CDR3 length: 16 amino acids. The CDR3 sequence: CASSLAGGTGANVLTF. The CDR3 nucleotides are TGCGCCAGCAGCTTGGCGGGGGGAACCGGGGCCAACGTCCTGACTTTC. The full variable domain, rest sourced from reference TRBV5-1 and TRBJ2-6, is KAGVTQTPRYLIKTRGQQVTLSCSPISGHRSVSWYQQTPGQGLQFLFEYFSETQRNKGNFPGRFSGRQFSNSRSEMNVSTLELGDSALYLCASSLAGGTGANVLTFGAGSRLTVL.

The V call is TRBV4-3, the J call TRBJ2-2, with a possible D match to TRBD2 (6 bases). The CDR3 sequence is 15 residues long. The V gene lost 0 bases and the J gene lost 5 bases, with 10 bases spanning the gap. Germline CDR1 reads LGHNA; CDR2 reads YSLEER. The CDR3 is CASSQEAGRTGELFF. The CDR3 bases are TGCGCCAGCAGCCAAGAGGCGGGACGTACCGGGGAGCTGTTTTTT.

The chain combines TRBV6-6 with TRBJ2-2; the match to TRBD2 covers 9 bases. The length of the CDR3 is 17 residues. The J segment lost 6 bases and the V segment lost 5 bases, leaving 13 bases of the junction unmatched. From germline, CDR1 is MNHNY and CDR2 SVGAGI (reference sequence). DNA for the CDR3: TGTGCCAGCAGTGAATTAAAGCGGGGGGTCCGCGCCGGGGAGCTGTTTTTT. Amino acids: CASSELKRGVRAGELFF.

The gene calls are TRBV7-9 and TRBJ1-1, with unresolved D. This CDR3 is built from 13 residues. Germline V lookup: CDR1 SEHNR, CDR2 FQNEAQ (reference sequence). V was cut by 1 base and J by 8 bases, with 11 bases left in between. CDR3 loop: CASSLVSASEAFF. The DNA of the CDR3 is TGTGCCAGCAGCTTAGTCTCCGCGAGCGAAGCTTTCTTT. Supplemented by reference TRBV7-9 and TRBJ1-1, the full variable domain reads DTGVSQNPRHKITKRGQNVTFRCDPISEHNRLYWYRQTLGQGPEFLTYFQNEAQLEKSRLLSDRFSAERPKGSFSTLEIQRTEQGDSAMYLCASSLVSASEAFFGQGTRLTVV.

This clonotype turned up a few times. V and J are TRBV18 and TRBJ1-5, with D unresolved. The germline V and J ends were trimmed by 2 bases and 5 bases, with 7 bases remaining between them. There are 13 residues in the CDR3. Germline-derived CDR1 and CDR2 are KGHSH and LQKENI. The CDR3: CASSPDEHQPQHF. The DNA of the CDR3 is TGTGCCAGCTCACCAGATGAGCATCAGCCCCAGCATTTT.

As concerns this clonotype: This may be a read error, as it is one base from a much larger clone. The chain is built from TRBV6-2 or TRBV6-3 and TRBJ2-7, with 7 bases matching TRBD1. The germline CDR1 and CDR2 sequences are MNHEY and SVGEGT. The CDR3 runs to 14 residues. CDR3 nucleotides: TGTGCCGGCAGTTATTCCCACAGGGGCTACGAGCAGTACTTC. Translating it yields CAGSYSHRGYEQYF.

This clonotype was detected only a few times. This sequence joins TRBV5-1 and TRBJ2-5; 9 bases align to TRBD2. Germline V CDR1 and CDR2: SGHRS, YFSETQ. V shed 4 bases and J 5 bases; nucleotides not matched to a gene: 9. This CDR3 has 15 amino acids. CDR3 coding DNA: TGCGCCAGCAGCACCATAGCGGGAGCGAGGGAGACCCAGTACTTC. The encoded protein is CASSTIAGARETQYF.

This clonotype appeared a few times. J is TRBJ2-1 and V is TRBV7-9; D call uncertain. Trimming removed 2 bases from V and 12 bases from J, with 11 bases in between. CDR1 SEHNR and CDR2 FQNEAQ come from the germline V gene (reference sequence). The CDR3 has 12 amino acids. The CDR3 reads CASSLTRAGQFF. CDR3 bases: TGTGCCAGCAGCTTAACCCGGGCAGGGCAGTTCTTC.

Sample share makes this clonotype medium-sized. The V call is TRBV6-5, the J call TRBJ2-7; 7 nucleotides line up with TRBD2. V was clipped by 5 bases and J by 1 base; unmatched bases: 8. The germline V gene has CDR1 MNHEY and CDR2 SVGAGI. This CDR3 spans 15 amino acids. In DNA form, the CDR3 reads TGTGCCAGCAGTCGACGTCTAGCGGCGTCCTACGAGCAGTACTTC. Amino acids: CASSRRLAASYEQYF.

In this sample, this clonotype turned up many times. J is TRBJ2-7 and V is TRBV11-2, with no clear D. Trimming cost V 2 bases and J 6 bases, with 8 bases left between them. The CDR3 has 12 residues. CDR1 and CDR2 from the germline V gene are SGHAT and FQNNGV. In nucleotides, the CDR3 is TGTGCCAGCAGCTTATTTTTGGGCGAGCAGTACTTC. Its translation is CASSLFLGEQYF.

This clonotype was observed a handful of times. This chain uses TRBV5-1 with TRBJ2-2, with D possibly being TRBD2 (5 bases). Deletions cut 0 bases from V and 1 base from J, with 7 bases between. The CDR3 runs 15 residues. CDR1 and CDR2 from the germline V gene are SGHRS and YFSETQ. In nucleotides, the CDR3 is TGCGCCAGCAGCTTGGCGGACTGGAACACCGGGGAGCTGTTTTTT. Translating it yields CASSLADWNTGELFF. Full variable domain (missing parts from reference TRBV5-1 and TRBJ2-2): KAGVTQTPRYLIKTRGQQVTLSCSPISGHRSVSWYQQTPGQGLQFLFEYFSETQRNKGNFPGRFSGRQFSNSRSEMNVSTLELGDSALYLCASSLADWNTGELFFGEGSRLTVL.

This clonotype was found a few times. J is TRBJ1-2 and V is TRBV25-1, with D unresolved. The CDR3 covers 14 residues. The V and J ends lost 3 bases and 4 bases respectively, with 12 bases between them. Per germline, CDR1 MGHDK and CDR2 SYGVNS. In nucleotides, the CDR3 is TGTGCCAGCAGTGATTATGGCAGGACCTATGGCTACACCTTC. It specifies CASSDYGRTYGYTF.